This T cell receptor (beta chain) was found in a study of T cell responses to AZD1222 COVID-19 vaccine. Trimming shortened V by 4 bases and J by 2 bases, and 8 bases separated the two germline ends. This CDR3 contains 13 residues. The V gene's germline CDR1 is SEHNR and CDR2 FQNEAQ (reference sequence). A word on this clone: Its antigen is not identified.

Study-wide points: Among spike-specific TCRs, nearly half reportedly target unmutated variant regions. The sample set comprised mostly white British donors with more females, and clonal diversity was possibly underestimated. At 160-218 and 743-854, vaccine-associated CD4 TCRs were dominant, and they spanned spike.

Sequenced by immunoSEQ multiplex PCR; TCRdb stores in-frame clones only, minus some. The sample lists fewer than 200,000 clones; less than 90% were seen once. The clonotype was recovered from an adult in good health. The sample was peripheral blood, taken on day 0 of AZD1222 vaccination. The gene calls are TRBV7-9 and TRBJ1-1; D is unclear. CDR3 sequence: CASSSDFNTEAFF. The CDR3 coding sequence is TGTGCCAGCAGCTCGGATTTTAACACTGAAGCTTTCTTT.